These T cell receptor beta chains were read from a single sample in a study of CD8 T cells in Susac syndrome. One entry per CDR3 protein results from TCRdb running MiXCR on the immunoSEQ multiplex PCR reads. The data show around 53,000 distinct CDR3 sequences, 85% to 95% seen once. Specimen: CD8+ T cells from PBMCs. The receptors stem from a human donor with Susac syndrome. CDR3s include the opening cysteine and the closing phenylalanine or tryptophan. D genes are given only for firm matches. For some rows the clone size is stated as once, few or many, or as a class when expanded; others skip it.

>TRBD2|NA|TRBV20-1|TRBJ2-5
CSAGSGGARETQYF
TGCAGTGCCGGAAGCGGGGGGGCAAGGGAGACCCAGTACTTC
>TRBD2|once|TRBV20-1|TRBJ2-7
CSAIGLANEQYF
TGCAGTGCCATCGGACTAGCCAACGAGCAGTACTTC
>NA|NA|TRBV20-1|TRBJ2-3
CSVPSGSTDTQYF
TGCAGTGTACCCAGCGGGAGCACAGATACGCAGTATTTT
>NA|once|TRBV30|TRBJ2-2
CAWTDGTGELFF
TGTGCCTGGACGGACGGCACCGGGGAGCTGTTTTTT
>TRBD1|NA|TRBV9|TRBJ1-2
CASSATQGSVDYGYTF
TGTGCCAGCAGCGCAACACAGGGGTCGGTGGACTATGGCTACACCTTC
>TRBD1|NA|TRBV7-9|TRBJ1-4
CAFLQTNDGTGHEKLFF
TGTGCCTTCCTCCAAACCAACGATGGGACAGGGCATGAAAAACTGTTTTTT
>NA|NA|TRBV11-2|TRBJ2-7
CASSRVRRFYEQYF
TGTGCCAGCAGCCGAGTGAGGCGCTTCTACGAGCAGTACTTC
>TRBD1|NA|TRBV20-1|TRBJ2-7
CSARDPGTGVEQYF
TGCAGTGCTAGAGACCCCGGGACAGGGGTCGAGCAGTACTTC
>NA|NA|TRBV18|TRBJ2-1
CASSRRTQDHNEQFF
TGTGCCAGCTCCCGAAGGACTCAAGATCACAATGAGCAGTTCTTC
>NA|NA|TRBV19|TRBJ2-1
CASSIGTSPYNEQFF
TGTGCCAGTAGTATTGGGACTTCCCCCTACAATGAGCAGTTCTTC
>TRBD2|NA|TRBV24-1|TRBJ2-5
CATSDLFPGRGQETQYF
TGTGCCACCAGTGATTTGTTTCCCGGGAGGGGCCAAGAGACCCAGTACTTC
>NA|NA|TRBV7-9|TRBJ1-2
CASSLGGNNYGYTF
TGTGCCAGCAGCCTCGGGGGAAATAACTATGGCTACACCTTC
>NA|NA|TRBV2|TRBJ2-1
CASSSRTPYNEQFF
TGTGCCAGCAGCTCCCGAACACCATACAATGAGCAGTTCTTC
>NA|NA|TRBV2|TRBJ2-1
CASSEEVPQSYNEQFF
TGTGCCAGCAGTGAAGAAGTCCCACAGTCCTACAATGAGCAGTTCTTC
>TRBD1|once|TRBV20-1|TRBJ1-5
CSAQDRESNQPQHF
TGCAGTGCTCAGGACAGGGAGAGCAATCAGCCCCAGCATTTT
>TRBD2|NA|TRBV7-9|TRBJ2-7
CAYTPWGGAAYEQYF
TGTGCCTACACCCCTTGGGGGGGAGCAGCCTACGAGCAGTACTTC
>NA|NA|TRBV29-1|TRBJ2-5
CSVEGRRLTQYF
TGCAGCGTTGAAGGGCGGAGGCTGACCCAGTACTTC
>TRBD1|NA|TRBV12-3/TRBV12-4|TRBJ1-2
CASSRDRPNYGYTF
TGTGCCAGCAGTAGGGACAGACCTAACTATGGCTACACCTTC
>NA|NA|TRBV7-6|TRBJ2-1
CASSPGDSSYNEQFF
TGTGCCAGCAGCCCAGGCGACAGCTCCTACAATGAGCAGTTCTTC
>NA|NA|TRBV10-3|TRBJ1-2
CAISPGGSGYTF
TGTGCCATCAGCCCTGGGGGGTCTGGCTACACCTTC